A single sample is the source of the 13 T cell receptor beta chains below, sequenced in a study of cytomegalovirus exposure and HLA in healthy donors. Primers for the PCR totalled 60 Vbeta and 13 Jbeta. The data were produced by immunoSEQ multiplex PCR, yet TCRdb's version contains in-frame clones alone and is incomplete. This sample has 98,000 or so clones, with 60% to 80% found just once. Material: PBMCs. The receptors derive from a female donor in good health and CMV-seronegative.

The rearrangement uses TRBV5-1 and TRBJ2-6; the D gene is possibly TRBD1 (6 bases). This CDR3 contains 14 residues. From germline, CDR1 is SGHRS and CDR2 YFSETQ. Trimming shortened V by 4 bases and J by 2 bases, and 7 bases separated the two germline ends. CDR3 loop: CASSRTAGANVLTF. The CDR3 DNA reads as TGCGCCAGCAGCCGGACAGCTGGGGCCAACGTCCTGACTTTC.

This clone has more than one count but fewer than ten. This sequence joins TRBV7-9 and TRBJ1-1; unclear D gene. There are 12 residues in the CDR3. Germline V gene lookup returns CDR1 SEHNR and CDR2 FQNEAQ (reference sequence). Trimming cost V 3 bases and J 6 bases, with 8 bases left between them. CDR3 bases: TGTGCCAGCAGCTTTTCGGGGTCTGAAGCTTTCTTT. This gives the protein CASSFSGSEAFF.

J is TRBJ2-2 and V is TRBV7-9; the match to TRBD2 covers 12 bases. The length of the CDR3 is 18 residues. J was trimmed by 7 bases and V by 7 bases; bases with no gene match: 16. CDR1 is SEHNR, CDR2 FQNEAQ, per germline (reference sequence). For the CDR3, the DNA is TGTGCCAGCACACGGCCGGGACTAGCGGGCCAGGGAGACGGGGAGCTGTTTTTT. Translation gives CASTRPGLAGQGDGELFF.

This chain links TRBV5-6 with TRBJ2-7, with 8 nucleotides matching TRBD1. Germline lookup yields CDR1 SGHDT and CDR2 YYEEEE. The CDR3 totals 14 residues. The ends lost 5 bases at V and 0 bases at J; junction bases unmatched: 4. The CDR3 DNA reads TGTGCCAGCAGTTGGGACAGGTACTCCTACGAGCAGTACTTC. Protein sequence: CASSWDRYSYEQYF.

The genes are TRBV1 and TRBJ2-1; the listed D gene, TRBD2, was not tested against the DNA. TRBV1 is a pseudogene. This CDR3 contains 17 residues. CDR3 in DNA: TGCACCAGCAGCCAAGGTAGCGGGAGGAGCTCCTACAATGAGCAGTTCTTC. Its protein product is CTSSQGSGRSSYNEQFF.

This clone showed up just once. The rearrangement uses TRBV13 and TRBJ2-2; a weak D match, TRBD1 (6 bases). The V gene's germline CDR1 is PRHDT and CDR2 FYEKMQ (reference sequence). V lost 1 base and J 8 bases, leaving 8 bases between the germline ends. The CDR3 runs 13 residues. The CDR3 reads CASSLARGGELFF. As DNA, the CDR3 is TGTGCCAGCAGCTTAGCCAGGGGAGGGGAGCTGTTTTTT.

The V gene is TRBV4-1, the J gene TRBJ1-2, with D unclear. Germline CDR1 MGHRA, CDR2 YSYEKL. This CDR3 has 15 amino acids. V was pared by 0 bases and J by 4 bases, with 12 bases between. Here the CDR3 reads CASSQEAGRGYGYTF. In nucleotides, the CDR3 is TGCGCCAGCAGCCAAGAAGCCGGACGGGGCTATGGCTACACCTTC.

The chain employs TRBV6-6 and TRBJ2-5, with D perhaps matching TRBD2 (5 bases). CDR3 length: 14 residues. Germline V gene sequence: CDR1 MNHNY, CDR2 SVGAGI (reference sequence). Trimming removed 2 bases from V and 5 bases from J, with 12 bases in between. The CDR3, as DNA: TGTGCCAGCAGTTACCGGACCACTAGGGAGACCCAGTACTTC. Protein sequence: CASSYRTTRETQYF.

This clone was recorded once. The J gene is TRBJ2-7, the V gene TRBV13; 8 nucleotides match TRBD1. Germline loops: CDR1 PRHDT, CDR2 FYEKMQ (reference sequence). The CDR3 sequence is 15 residues long. The V segment lost 2 bases and the J segment 3 bases; nucleotides outside the gene matches: 6. CDR3 nucleotide sequence: TGTGCCAGCAGCTTACGCGGCAGGGGGCACTACGAGCAGTACTTC. This encodes CASSLRGRGHYEQYF.

V usage is TRBV7-9 and J usage is TRBJ2-1; TRBD2 might be the D (6 bases). CDR3 size: 17 residues. CDR1 SEHNR and CDR2 FQNEAQ come from the germline V gene (reference sequence). Trimming pared 5 bases from V and 5 bases from J, leaving 22 bases between. Here the CDR3 reads CASSPTRDSLDHNEQFF. The CDR3, as DNA: TGTGCCAGCAGCCCAACCCGGGACTCCCTCGACCACAATGAGCAGTTCTTC.

The CDR3 DNA sequence: TGTGCCAGCAGTTTCCCAGGGGGCATCACTGAAGCTTTCTTT. It yields the protein CASSFPGGITEAFF. The chain joins TRBV28 to TRBJ1-1; 8 bases fit TRBD1. Germline CDR1 is MDHEN and CDR2 is SYDVKM. The CDR3 runs to 14 residues. J lost 4 bases, V lost 3 bases, and 4 bases had no gene match. Complete variable domain (other parts from reference TRBV28 and TRBJ1-1): DVKVTQSSRYLVKRTGEKVFLECVQDMDHENMFWYRQDPGLGLRLIYFSYDVKMKEKGDIPEGYSVSREKKERFSLILESASTNQTSMYLCASSFPGGITEAFFGQGTRLTVV.

The V and J genes are TRBV5-6 and TRBJ1-2, with D possibly TRBD1 on 5 matching bases. The V gene lost 4 bases and the J gene lost 7 bases, with 17 bases spanning the gap. The CDR3 sequence is 14 residues long. Germline CDR1 and CDR2: SGHDT and YYEEEE. This CDR3 reads CASSQTDATRGYTF. As DNA, the CDR3 is TGTGCCAGCAGCCAGACAGATGCCACGCGTGGCTACACCTTC.

V and J are TRBV9 and TRBJ2-1; 8 nucleotides match TRBD2. V lost 3 bases, J lost 4 bases, and 12 bases stayed unmatched. This CDR3 comprises 17 residues. CDR1 and CDR2 (germline): SGDLS, YYNGEE. The CDR3 DNA follows: TGTGCCAGCAGCGCCGACCCCGGGGGGGGAGGATACAATGAGCAGTTCTTC. Its protein product is CASSADPGGGGYNEQFF.